These 26 T cell receptor beta chains were sequenced from one sample in a study of blood T cell repertoires in COVID-19. Measured with immunoSEQ multiplex PCR; TCRdb has only the in-frame clones, and not every one. The table records some 250,000 clones, roughly 77% of them present only once. Sequences were obtained from peripheral blood. These receptors were collected from a woman at least 80 years old with acute or convalescent COVID-19.

Only one count was recorded for this clone. The V gene is TRBV7-9, the J gene TRBJ2-7; D is perhaps TRBD1 (6 bases). CDR1 and CDR2 from the germline V gene are SEHNR and FQNEAQ (reference sequence). The CDR3 runs 12 residues. Trimming cost V 11 bases and J 1 base, with 12 bases left between them. CDR3 DNA sequence: TGTGCCTCCGGAAGGGGGTCCTACGAGCAGTACTTC. Encoded protein: CASGRGSYEQYF.

The chain links TRBV19 to TRBJ2-6; TRBD1 might be the D (5 bases). CDR1 is LNHDA, CDR2 SQIVND, per germline (reference sequence). V dropped 3 bases and J dropped 2 bases, with 11 bases sitting between them. The CDR3 covers 16 residues. CDR3 bases: TGTGCCAGTAGTATTTTAGGGGTAGCTGGGGCCAACGTCCTGACTTTC. Translation: CASSILGVAGANVLTF.

The chain's CDR3 is CASSSGTGYYEQYF. As DNA, the CDR3 is TGCGCCAGCAGCTCTGGGACAGGGTACTACGAGCAGTACTTC. The chain carries TRBV5-1 and TRBJ2-7; TRBD1 matches at 9 bases. The CDR3 length is 14 residues. Germline V gene sequence: CDR1 SGHRS, CDR2 YFSETQ. V was clipped by 3 bases and J by 3 bases; unmatched bases: 4.

CDR3 DNA: TGTGCCAGCAGCTTGGGATATGGGGGGGACTACCCCCTTGGCTACACCTTC. Amino acid sequence: CASSLGYGGDYPLGYTF. The chain carries TRBV5-6 and TRBJ1-2, with a tentative D call TRBD1 (5 bases). V was shortened by 0 bases and J by 7 bases, with 22 bases between the two germline ends. The CDR3 totals 17 residues. From germline, CDR1 is SGHDT and CDR2 YYEEEE.

This clone has more than one count but fewer than ten. This chain links TRBV7-9 with TRBJ1-5, with D uncertain. Trimming stripped 3 bases from V and 6 bases from J, with 12 bases between. The CDR3 is made up of 14 amino acids. Germline V gives CDR1 SEHNR, CDR2 FQNEAQ (reference sequence). CDR3 DNA: TGTGCCAGCAGCTTTGATTTAGTTGGTCAGCCCCAGCATTTT. Amino acid sequence: CASSFDLVGQPQHF.

The V gene is TRBV12-5, the J gene TRBJ2-7; D remains ambiguous. This CDR3 is built from 13 residues. Germline V CDR1 and CDR2: LGHNT, FRNRAP. V shed 4 bases and J shed 4 bases, with 11 bases lying between them. CDR3 DNA: TGTGCTAGTGGTTCTTCCCCCCCGTACGAGCAGTACTTC. Translated, it gives CASGSSPPYEQYF.

This clone was seen a handful of times. The chain has TRBV3-1 (or the pseudogene TRBV3-2) and TRBJ2-5; the D is unclear. Trimming pared 0 bases from V and 5 bases from J, leaving 4 bases between. The CDR3 loop spans 12 amino acids. Germline V gene lookup returns CDR1 LGHDT and CDR2 YNNKEL (reference sequence). The CDR3 bases are TGTGCCAGCAGCCAAGATATGGAGACCCAGTACTTC. This sequence encodes CASSQDMETQYF.

V and J are TRBV29-1 and TRBJ1-4, with 7 nucleotides matching TRBD1. The junction had 15 bases not matched to a gene; V was cut back by 6 bases and J by 8 bases. The germline gives CDR1 SQVTM, CDR2 ANQGSEA. The CDR3 has 15 residues. The CDR3 reads CSVTDRALSREKLFF. CDR3 sequence (DNA): TGCAGCGTAACCGACAGGGCCCTTTCTAGAGAAAAACTGTTTTTT.

This rearrangement joins TRBV19 to TRBJ1-2; a possible D gene is TRBD1 (5 bases). Germline V gene sequence: CDR1 LNHDA, CDR2 SQIVND (reference sequence). The V end lost 7 bases, the J end lost 0 bases, and 18 bases lay between the germline ends. The CDR3 sequence is 16 residues long. The CDR3 bases are TGTGCCAGTAAGGATTTCGACAGTTCAACTAACTATGGCTACACCTTC. Its protein is CASKDFDSSTNYGYTF.

V and J are TRBV3-1 (or the pseudogene TRBV3-2) and TRBJ2-1, with 10 positions matching TRBD2. V lost 0 bases to trimming and J lost 12 bases; unmatched junction nucleotides: 5. The germline V gene has CDR1 LGHDT and CDR2 YNNKEL (reference sequence). CDR3 length: 14 amino acids. The CDR3 nucleotides read TGTGCCAGCAGCCAAGATTTAACTAGCGGGGCGCAGTTCTTC. Its protein product is CASSQDLTSGAQFF.

This sequence joins TRBV18 and TRBJ2-3, with 8 positions matching TRBD2. The CDR3 is 17 amino acids. J gave up 2 bases and V 2 bases, and 9 bases lay outside the gene matches. Germline lookup yields CDR1 KGHSH and CDR2 LQKENI. The CDR3 nucleotides are TGTGCCAGCTCACCATTTTCCATAGCGGGAATCACAGATACGCAGTATTTT. Its protein product is CASSPFSIAGITDTQYF.

The chain uses TRBV6-2 or TRBV6-3 and TRBJ2-1; D is uncertain. The germline V gene has CDR1 MNHEY and CDR2 SVGEGT. The length of the CDR3 is 17 residues. The V end lost 7 bases, the J end lost 0 bases, and 19 bases lay between the germline ends. Written as DNA, the CDR3 is TGTGCCAGCACCCCTCACGCCGGAAGGAGCTCCTACAATGAGCAGTTCTTC. It translates to CASTPHAGRSSYNEQFF.

This clone was counted a few times. V gene TRBV19 combines with J gene TRBJ1-2; D is unresolved. CDR1 and CDR2 (germline): LNHDA, SQIVND (reference sequence). V was pared by 4 bases and J by 3 bases, with 15 bases between. The CDR3 runs 15 residues. The CDR3 DNA reads TGTGCCAGTAGTACCCGATTGAGGAAACACTATGGCTACACCTTC. Encoded protein: CASSTRLRKHYGYTF.

The CDR3 is CASSPRTSWNTGELFF. The CDR3 DNA sequence: TGTGCCAGCAGCCCACGGACTAGCTGGAACACCGGGGAGCTGTTTTTT. V usage is TRBV9 and J usage is TRBJ2-2, with 8 positions matching TRBD2. The CDR3 is made up of 16 amino acids. The V and J ends lost 4 bases and 1 base, in that order; junction bases with no gene match: 6. Germline CDR1 reads SGDLS; CDR2 reads YYNGEE.

This sequence joins TRBV25-1 and TRBJ1-4; a weak D match, TRBD1 (6 bases). Looked up from germline, CDR1 is MGHDK and CDR2 is SYGVNS. This CDR3 is built from 15 residues. V was shortened by 4 bases and J by 4 bases, with 13 bases between the two germline ends. CDR3 DNA: TGTGCCAGCAGTGGAATACAGGGCGATAATGAAAAACTGTTTTTT. It codes for CASSGIQGDNEKLFF.

The CDR3 bases are TGTGCCAGCGGGGGACTAGCTCCTAACACCGGGGAGCTGTTTTTT. Its translation is CASGGLAPNTGELFF. The chain joins TRBV6-5 to TRBJ2-2, with 9 bases identical to TRBD2. Looked up from germline, CDR1 is MNHEY and CDR2 is SVGAGI. The junction had 6 bases not matched to a gene; V was cut back by 8 bases and J by 2 bases. CDR3 length: 15 amino acids.

The chain is built from TRBV29-1 and TRBJ1-1, with 8 bases that match TRBD1. The CDR3 spans 14 residues. The V segment lost 0 bases and the J segment 5 bases; nucleotides outside the gene matches: 5. The V gene's germline CDR1 is SQVTM and CDR2 ANQGSEA. CDR3 sequence (DNA): TGCAGCGTTGAAGACCCAGGGGGCCGGACTGAAGCTTTCTTT. Encoded protein: CSVEDPGGRTEAFF.

The chain uses TRBV5-1 and TRBJ1-5; D remains ambiguous. This CDR3 comprises 13 residues. CDR1 SGHRS and CDR2 YFSETQ come from the germline V gene. V was shortened by 0 bases and J by 6 bases, with 7 bases between the two germline ends. In DNA form, the CDR3 reads TGCGCCAGCAGCTTGGGATCGGGTCAGCCCCAGCATTTT. Translated: CASSLGSGQPQHF.

V usage is TRBV2 and J usage is TRBJ1-2; possible D gene TRBD1, 5 bases. Germline values: CDR1 SNHLY, CDR2 FYNNEI. This CDR3 is built from 13 residues. Between the trimmed V and J ends, which lost 4 bases and 4 bases, there was a span of 10 bases. CDR3 in DNA: TGTGCCAGCAGTGTTGACAGTATCTATGGCTACACCTTC. It specifies CASSVDSIYGYTF.

On this clone: Different DNA sequences within this sample yield the same CDR3. V and J are TRBV29-1 and TRBJ2-5; 11 nucleotides line up with TRBD2. The CDR3 runs 12 residues. V gave up 6 bases and J gave up 5 bases; unmatched junction bases: 2. The germline CDR1 and CDR2 sequences are SQVTM and ANQGSEA. In nucleotides, the CDR3 is TGCAGCGTCCGACTAGCGGGGGAGACCCAGTACTTC. This sequence encodes CSVRLAGETQYF. The full variable domain, rest sourced from reference TRBV29-1 and TRBJ2-5, is SAVISQKPSRDICQRGTSLTIQCQVDSQVTMMFWYRQQPGQSLTLIATANQGSEATYESGFVIDKFPISRPNLTFSTLTVSNMSPEDSSIYLCSVRLAGETQYFGPGTRLLVL.

This chain uses TRBV6-5 with TRBJ2-7; D might be TRBD1 (5 bases). CDR1 MNHEY and CDR2 SVGAGI come from the germline V gene. Trimming shortened V by 3 bases and J by 2 bases, and 14 bases separated the two germline ends. The CDR3 length is 15 residues. In DNA form, the CDR3 reads TGTGCCAGCAGTTATTCGCCGGTGGGGCCCTACGAGCAGTACTTC. Translated: CASSYSPVGPYEQYF.

The CDR3 nucleotides read TGTGCCAGCAGCCCTACTACAACGGGAGCGGTGCAGTACTTC. Translation gives CASSPTTTGAVQYF. The chain uses TRBV4-2 and TRBJ2-7, with a tentative D call TRBD2 (6 bases). The V and J ends lost 4 bases and 9 bases respectively, with 19 bases between them. This CDR3 has 14 amino acids. Germline V gives CDR1 LGHNA, CDR2 YNFKEQ.

The V gene is TRBV5-1, the J gene TRBJ1-1; D is unresolved. This CDR3 contains 13 residues. Germline V CDR1 and CDR2: SGHRS, YFSETQ. The V end lost 0 bases, the J end lost 3 bases, and 6 bases lay between the germline ends. CDR3 sequence: CASSLGEDTEAFF. CDR3 DNA sequence: TGCGCCAGCAGCTTGGGAGAGGACACTGAAGCTTTCTTT.

V is TRBV19 and J is TRBJ2-4; weak D call: TRBD1 (7 bases). Trimming removed 3 bases from V and 4 bases from J, with 22 bases in between. From germline, CDR1 is LNHDA and CDR2 SQIVND (reference sequence). CDR3 size: 18 residues. The CDR3 protein is CASSIRLSRGAAKNIQYF. The CDR3 coding sequence is TGTGCCAGTAGTATCCGGCTTTCCAGGGGGGCTGCTAAAAACATTCAGTACTTC. The full variable domain, with the rest looked up from reference TRBV19 and TRBJ2-4, is DGGITQSPKYLFRKEGQNVTLSCEQNLNHDAMYWYRQDPGQGLRLIYYSQIVNDFQKGDIAEGYSVSREKKESFPLTVTSAQKNPTAFYLCASSIRLSRGAAKNIQYFGAGTRLSVL.

The chain joins TRBV29-1 to TRBJ2-7; tentatively, D is TRBD2 (7 bases). CDR1 and CDR2 from the germline V gene are SQVTM and ANQGSEA. The CDR3 sequence is 17 residues long. V lost 4 bases and J 4 bases, leaving 26 bases between the germline ends. The CDR3, as DNA: TGCAGCGTTGTGGGGCTAGCGGTTCAAGGGGGGACGTACGAGCAGTACTTC. Its translation: CSVVGLAVQGGTYEQYF.

The chain employs TRBV6-6 and TRBJ2-7; 7 bases fit TRBD1. CDR1 MNHNY and CDR2 SVGAGI come from the germline V gene (reference sequence). V gave up 6 bases and J gave up 3 bases; unmatched junction bases: 5. The length of the CDR3 is 13 residues. The CDR3 coding sequence is TGTGCCAGCAGCCGGGACAGTTACTACGAGCAGTACTTC. It yields the protein CASSRDSYYEQYF.